This TCR beta chain was documented in a study of graft-versus-host responses after intestinal transplantation. Worth noting for this clone: The antigen is undetermined.

Germline values: CDR1 SGHRS, CDR2 YFSETQ. The CDR3 runs to 14 residues. Losses at the gene ends were 3 bases for V and 4 bases for J; bases not matched to a gene: 1. Using immunoSEQ multiplex PCR, the repertoire was profiled, and TCRdb retains in-frame clones only, with some absent. The data show roughly 75,000 clones, 91% seen once. Study-wide results and limits: High graft-versus-host to host-versus-graft clonal ratios were found in allografts of patients who had graft-donor T cell macrochimerism.

This chain joins TRBV5-1 and TRBJ1-1; 12 bases agree with TRBD1. This specimen consisted of unstimulated CD4+ T cells sorted from spleen or lymph node cells, obtained before intestinal transplant. This sequence originates from a human donor who received an intestinal transplant. The CDR3 region has the DNA TGCGCCAGCAGCTCGGGACAGGGGGCCACTGAAGCTTTCTTT. This sequence encodes CASSSGQGATEAFF.